The present T cell receptor (beta chain) was sequenced within a study of CD4 and CD8 cells across lung adenocarcinoma regions. TCRdb independently ran MiXCR on the PCR reads; one entry per CDR3 protein. The sample lists some 3,800 distinct CDR3 sequences; around 60% were seen once. Looked up from germline, CDR1 is SGHNT and CDR2 is YENEEA. The CDR3 length is 15 residues. The ends lost 4 bases at V and 6 bases at J; junction bases unmatched: 8. Samples came from patients with localized non-small cell lung adenocarcinoma. Sequenced input: CD8+ T cells from the margin of a lung tumor. The J gene is TRBJ2-2, the V gene TRBV11-3; 7 bases fit TRBD1. The receptor comes from a female donor with lung adenocarcinoma. The CD4 and CD8 labels of this study may be unreliable. CDR3 region: CASSSRQGRAGELFF. The CDR3 region has the DNA TGTGCCAGCAGCTCCAGACAGGGAAGAGCCGGGGAGCTGTTTTTT.